The rows below give T cell receptor beta chains drawn from one sample of a study of cytomegalovirus exposure and HLA in healthy donors. Assay used: immunoSEQ multiplex PCR; TCRdb lists only in-frame clones, some missing. The sample has nearly 110,000 clones, around 76% seen once. Sequenced: PBMCs. The source is a woman in her 50s in good health and CMV-seropositive. Both conserved end residues are part of each CDR3. A D gene is named only where the DNA matches it firmly. Not all rows give a size; the values are once, few, many and, for expanded clones, a class.

V gene	J gene	clone size	D gene	CDR3 DNA	CDR3 protein
TRBV19	TRBJ1-1	few	.	TGTGCCAGTAGTTCGCAGGGTCACACTGAAGCTTTCTTT	CASSSQGHTEAFF
TRBV15	TRBJ2-7	.	.	TGTGCCACCAGCAGAGACCGACAGTCCTACGAGCAGTACTTC	CATSRDRQSYEQYF
TRBV5-8	TRBJ2-3	.	.	TGTGCCAGCAGCACCTCTAGCGAGATGTCGGTAGATACGCAGTATTTT	CASSTSSEMSVDTQYF
TRBV5-1	TRBJ1-4	.	.	TGCGCCAGCAGCTTGTTCTTGAGCGGTGCAACTAATGAAAAACTGTTTTTT	CASSLFLSGATNEKLFF
TRBV7-2	TRBJ2-7	few	TRBD1	TGTGCCAGCAGCCCCCGACAGGGGTACGAGCAGTACTTC	CASSPRQGYEQYF
TRBV5-1	TRBJ2-7	.	TRBD1	TGCGCCAGCAGCTTGGGCACCATCGGGACAGCCTACGAGCAGTACTTC	CASSLGTIGTAYEQYF
TRBV7-2	TRBJ1-1	.	.	TGTGCCAGCAGCTTAGTTTCTAAACCGAACACTGAAGCTTTCTTT	CASSLVSKPNTEAFF
TRBV4-3	TRBJ1-3	once	.	TGCGCCAGCAGCCAAGCGGGGGGCTCCTCTGGAAACACCATATATTTT	CASSQAGGSSGNTIYF
TRBV29-1	TRBJ2-4	.	TRBD2	TGCAGCGTCTCTAGCGGGGAGGGCAAAAACATTCAGTACTTC	CSVSSGEGKNIQYF
TRBV27	TRBJ2-1	.	TRBD1	TGTGCCAGCAGTACCCCGGGACAGGGGGCGGATGAGCAGTTCTTC	CASSTPGQGADEQFF
TRBV27	TRBJ2-2	.	TRBD1	TGTGCCAGCAGTTTAGTGCAGGGGGCGGGCACCGGGGAGCTGTTTTTT	CASSLVQGAGTGELFF
TRBV20-1	TRBJ2-1	.	.	TGCAGTGCTAGTCAGGTGAATGAGCAGTTCTTC	CSASQVNEQFF
TRBV2	TRBJ2-7	.	TRBD2	TGTGCCAGCAGTGAAACTAGCGGGGTTGTCCCGAGGTACTTC	CASSETSGVVPRYF
TRBV10-2	TRBJ1-3	.	.	TGCGCCAGCAGTGAGGTCCGGGGACTCCCTGGAAACACCATATATTTT	CASSEVRGLPGNTIYF
TRBV29-1	TRBJ1-1	.	.	TGCAGCTTAAGAGGGGGGAACACTGAAGCTTTCTTT	CSLRGGNTEAFF
TRBV30	TRBJ1-1	.	.	TGTGCCTGGAGAGCCCCCGTAAGGAACACTGAAGCTTTCTTT	CAWRAPVRNTEAFF
TRBV27	TRBJ1-4	.	.	TGTGCCAGCAGTTTAGATAGGGGCCCGAATGAAAAACTGTTTTTT	CASSLDRGPNEKLFF
TRBV9	TRBJ1-3	.	.	TGTGCCAGCAGCGTACAGGACTACTCTGGAAACACCATATATTTT	CASSVQDYSGNTIYF
TRBV7-8	TRBJ1-2	.	TRBD1	TGTGCCAGCAGCTTAGAATTTTGGGACAGAGACTATGGCTACACCTTC	CASSLEFWDRDYGYTF
TRBV25-1	TRBJ1-2	many	TRBD1	TGTGCCAGCAGTGAACGTACAGGGGGCGCTGGCTACACCTTC	CASSERTGGAGYTF
TRBV9	TRBJ2-3	.	TRBD1	TGTGCCAGCAGCGTAGTAGGACAGGGCCACACAGATACGCAGTATTTT	CASSVVGQGHTDTQYF
TRBV19	TRBJ1-5	.	.	TGTGCCAGTAGTAGGAGGGACTTTCAGCCCCAGCATTTT	CASSRRDFQPQHF
TRBV19	TRBJ2-1	once	TRBD2	TGTGCCAGTAGTCTCCTAGCGGCTGAGCAGTTCTTC	CASSLLAAEQFF
TRBV9	TRBJ1-6	.	.	TGTGCCAGCAGCGTATTGGCAGGCCTAAACGGTAATTCACCCCTCCACTTT	CASSVLAGLNGNSPLHF
TRBV10-2	TRBJ1-5	.	.	TGCGCCAGCGGTCCAGGGCAGTCTCAGCCCCAGCATTTT	CASGPGQSQPQHF
TRBV29-1	TRBJ1-2	.	.	TGCAGCGTTCCTCGGACAAGACCACAATATGGCTACACCTTC	CSVPRTRPQYGYTF
TRBV6-1	TRBJ1-1	.	.	TGTGCCAGCAGTGACCCCCCTTCGACAGTGTGGGTGACTGAAGCTTTCTTT	CASSDPPSTVWVTEAFF
TRBV7-9	TRBJ1-4	.	.	TGTGCCAGCAGCTTAAACCAGGGTAATGAAAAACTGTTTTTT	CASSLNQGNEKLFF
TRBV7-2	TRBJ2-5	.	TRBD2	TGTGCCAGCAGCCCGGGACTAGCACAAGAGACCCAGTACTTC	CASSPGLAQETQYF
TRBV6-5	TRBJ2-3	.	.	TGTGCCAGCAGTGGTCAGGGTACAGATACGCAGTATTTT	CASSGQGTDTQYF
TRBV6-5	TRBJ2-2	.	TRBD1	TGTGCCAGCGGGGGCAGGGGGCGTTCCGGGGAGCTGTTTTTT	CASGGRGRSGELFF
TRBV6-5	TRBJ2-1	.	TRBD1	TGTGCCAGCAGTACCCGGACAGGGATTGAGCAGTTCTTC	CASSTRTGIEQFF
TRBV7-2	TRBJ1-1	.	.	TGTGCCAGCAGCTTAGGGGCCCTGAGCACTGAAGCTTTCTTT	CASSLGALSTEAFF
TRBV7-9	TRBJ2-1	.	TRBD2	TGTGCCAGCAGCTTAATGGGACTAGCCAAGAATGAGCAGTTCTTC	CASSLMGLAKNEQFF
TRBV27	TRBJ2-2	.	TRBD1	TGTGCCAGCAGTTCAGGACAGGGGGGAACCGGGGAGCTGTTTTTT	CASSSGQGGTGELFF
TRBV30	TRBJ1-5	.	.	TGTGCCTGGAGTGGGGCGATCAATCAGCCCCAGCATTTT	CAWSGAINQPQHF
TRBV5-4	TRBJ1-1	few	TRBD1	TGTGCCAGCAGCTTATCGGGACAGGGGGCTTGGGTCACTGAAGCTTTCTTT	CASSLSGQGAWVTEAFF
TRBV5-6	TRBJ1-4	few	.	TGTGCCAGCAGCTTACAGGGCCCGCTGGATGAAAAACTGTTTTTT	CASSLQGPLDEKLFF
TRBV5-1	TRBJ1-1	.	TRBD1	TGCGCCAGCAGCCGGGACAGGGAGAACACTGAAGCTTTCTTT	CASSRDRENTEAFF
TRBV5-1	TRBJ1-2	.	TRBD1	TGCGCCAGCAGCTCAACAGGGGACTATGGCTACACCTTC	CASSSTGDYGYTF
TRBV7-9	TRBJ1-3	once	.	TGTTCCAGCAGCCTTGATGGGGAGAACCAAGAGTCCGGAAACACCATATATTTT	CSSSLDGENQESGNTIYF
TRBV7-9	TRBJ2-5	.	.	TGTGCCAGCAGCTTACAGGGGCATCGTGAAGAGACCCAGTACTTC	CASSLQGHREETQYF
TRBV2	TRBJ1-4	.	.	TGTGCCAGCAGTTCACTCACAACTAATGAAAAACTGTTTTTT	CASSSLTTNEKLFF
TRBV5-1	TRBJ1-1	.	TRBD1	TGCGCCAGCAGCTTTTTGACAGGGTTGAACACTGAAGCTTTCTTT	CASSFLTGLNTEAFF
TRBV10-3	TRBJ1-1	few	.	TGTGCCACCACACAGGACACCAGGAACACTGAAGCTTTCTTT	CATTQDTRNTEAFF
TRBV6-5	TRBJ2-7	.	.	TGTGCCAGCAGGAGGACAGCTACCTACGAGCAGTACTTC	CASRRTATYEQYF